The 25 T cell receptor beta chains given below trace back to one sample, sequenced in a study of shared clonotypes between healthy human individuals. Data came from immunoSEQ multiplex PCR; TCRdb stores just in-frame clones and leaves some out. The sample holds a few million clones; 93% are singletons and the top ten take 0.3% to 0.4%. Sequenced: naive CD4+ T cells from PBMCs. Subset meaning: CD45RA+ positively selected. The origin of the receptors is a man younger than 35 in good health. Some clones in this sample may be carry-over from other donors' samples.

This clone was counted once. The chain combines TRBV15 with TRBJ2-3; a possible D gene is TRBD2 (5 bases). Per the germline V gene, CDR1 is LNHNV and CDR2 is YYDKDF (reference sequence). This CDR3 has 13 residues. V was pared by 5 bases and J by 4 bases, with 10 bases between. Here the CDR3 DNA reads TGTGCCACCAGCCCGGGGTTAGCAGATACGCAGTATTTT. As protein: CATSPGLADTQYF.

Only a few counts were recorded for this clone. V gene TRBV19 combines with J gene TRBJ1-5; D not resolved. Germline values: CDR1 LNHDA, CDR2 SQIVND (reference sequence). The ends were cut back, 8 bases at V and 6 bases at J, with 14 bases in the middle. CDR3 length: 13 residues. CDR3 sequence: CASLPGLGQPQHF. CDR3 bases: TGTGCCAGTTTACCCGGGCTCGGTCAGCCCCAGCATTTT.

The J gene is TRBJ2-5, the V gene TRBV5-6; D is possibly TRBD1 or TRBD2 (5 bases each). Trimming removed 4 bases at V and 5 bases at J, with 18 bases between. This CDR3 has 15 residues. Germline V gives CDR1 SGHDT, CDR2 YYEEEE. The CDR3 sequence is CASSRRDPWAETQYF. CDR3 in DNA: TGTGCCAGCAGCCGTCGGGACCCTTGGGCGGAGACCCAGTACTTC.

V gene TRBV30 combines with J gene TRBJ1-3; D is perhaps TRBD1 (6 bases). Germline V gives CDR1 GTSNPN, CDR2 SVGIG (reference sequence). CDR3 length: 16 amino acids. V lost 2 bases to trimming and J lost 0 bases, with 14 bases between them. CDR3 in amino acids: CAWSPLTGYSGNTIYF. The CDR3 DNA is TGTGCCTGGAGTCCCCTAACAGGGTACTCTGGAAACACCATATATTTT.

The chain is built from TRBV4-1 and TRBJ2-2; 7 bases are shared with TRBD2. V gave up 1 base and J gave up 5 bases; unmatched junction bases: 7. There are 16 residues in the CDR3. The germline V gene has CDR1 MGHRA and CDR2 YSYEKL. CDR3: CASSQVAGRGTGELFF. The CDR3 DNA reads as TGCGCCAGCAGCCAAGTGGCAGGGCGGGGGACCGGGGAGCTGTTTTTT.

CDR3 coding DNA: TGCAGCGTTGCAAGGGGTAGAAACAATGAGCAGTTCTTC. It is translated as CSVARGRNNEQFF. The chain carries TRBV29-1 and TRBJ2-1; D perhaps matches TRBD1 (5 bases). V was cut by 4 bases and J by 5 bases, with 12 bases left in between. The CDR3 covers 13 residues. The germline gives CDR1 SQVTM, CDR2 ANQGSEA.

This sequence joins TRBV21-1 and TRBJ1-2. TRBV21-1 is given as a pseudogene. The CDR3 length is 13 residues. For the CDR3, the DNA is TGTGCCAGCAGCAACCCGGGGGGTAATGGCTACACCTTC. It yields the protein CASSNPGGNGYTF.

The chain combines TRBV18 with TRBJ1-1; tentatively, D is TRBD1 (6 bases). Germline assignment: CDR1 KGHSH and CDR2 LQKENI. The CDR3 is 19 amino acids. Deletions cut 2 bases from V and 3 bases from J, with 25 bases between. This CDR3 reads CASSPRQARLKREDTEAFF. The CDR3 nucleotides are TGTGCCAGCTCACCAAGACAGGCCAGACTTAAAAGAGAAGACACTGAAGCTTTCTTT.

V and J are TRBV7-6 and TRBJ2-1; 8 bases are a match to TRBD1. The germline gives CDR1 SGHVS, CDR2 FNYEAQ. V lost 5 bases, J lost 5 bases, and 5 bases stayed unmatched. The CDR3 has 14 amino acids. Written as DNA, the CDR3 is TGTGCCAGCAGCCAGGACAGGGCCCACAATGAGCAGTTCTTC. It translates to CASSQDRAHNEQFF.

The CDR3 coding sequence is TGTGCCAGCAGTTCTCCCGGGACTAGCGGGAGTTACGAGCAGTACTTC. Amino acids: CASSSPGTSGSYEQYF. The chain joins TRBV27 to TRBJ2-7, with 14 bases identical to TRBD2. Germline CDR1 reads MNHEY; CDR2 reads SMNVEV (reference sequence). The CDR3 sequence is 16 residues long. The junction had 6 bases not matched to a gene; V was cut back by 4 bases and J by 4 bases.

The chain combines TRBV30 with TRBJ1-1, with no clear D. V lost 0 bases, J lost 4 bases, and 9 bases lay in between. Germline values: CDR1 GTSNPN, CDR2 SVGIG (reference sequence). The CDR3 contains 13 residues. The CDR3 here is CAWSVRHSTEAFF. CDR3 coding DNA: TGTGCCTGGAGTGTACGCCACAGCACTGAAGCTTTCTTT.

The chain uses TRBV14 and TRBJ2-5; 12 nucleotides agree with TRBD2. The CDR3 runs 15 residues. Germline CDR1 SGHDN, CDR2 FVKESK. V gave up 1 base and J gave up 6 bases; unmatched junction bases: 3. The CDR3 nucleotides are TGTGCCAGCAGCCAAGGACTAGCGGGAGTTCAGACCCAGTACTTC. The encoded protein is CASSQGLAGVQTQYF.

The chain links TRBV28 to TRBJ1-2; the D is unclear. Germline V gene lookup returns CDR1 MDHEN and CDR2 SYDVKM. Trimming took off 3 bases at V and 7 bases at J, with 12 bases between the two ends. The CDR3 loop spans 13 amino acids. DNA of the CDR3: TGTGCCAGCAGTTTCCCCCCGGCTGGTGGCTACACCTTC. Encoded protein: CASSFPPAGGYTF.

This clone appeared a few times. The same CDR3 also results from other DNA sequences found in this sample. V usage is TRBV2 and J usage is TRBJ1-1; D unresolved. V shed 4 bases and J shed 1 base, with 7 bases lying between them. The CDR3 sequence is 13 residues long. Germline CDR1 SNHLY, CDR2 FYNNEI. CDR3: CASSGAENTEAFF. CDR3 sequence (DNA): TGTGCCAGCAGTGGGGCAGAGAACACTGAAGCTTTCTTT.

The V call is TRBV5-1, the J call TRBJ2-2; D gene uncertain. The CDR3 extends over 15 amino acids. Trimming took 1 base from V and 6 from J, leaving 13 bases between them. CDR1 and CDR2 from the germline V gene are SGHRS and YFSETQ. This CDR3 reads CASSLSLAGSGELFF. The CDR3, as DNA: TGCGCCAGCAGCTTGAGTTTGGCAGGATCCGGGGAGCTGTTTTTT. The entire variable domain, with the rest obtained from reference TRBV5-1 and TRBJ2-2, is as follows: KAGVTQTPRYLIKTRGQQVTLSCSPISGHRSVSWYQQTPGQGLQFLFEYFSETQRNKGNFPGRFSGRQFSNSRSEMNVSTLELGDSALYLCASSLSLAGSGELFFGEGSRLTVL.

CDR3 bases: TGTGCCAGCAGCTTGGACATTCAGAACACTGAAGCTTTCTTT. Protein: CASSLDIQNTEAFF. V gene TRBV5-4 combines with J gene TRBJ1-1; unclear D gene. The germline gives CDR1 SGHNT, CDR2 YYREEE (reference sequence). V shed 0 bases and J shed 1 base, with 7 bases lying between them. This CDR3 has 14 residues.

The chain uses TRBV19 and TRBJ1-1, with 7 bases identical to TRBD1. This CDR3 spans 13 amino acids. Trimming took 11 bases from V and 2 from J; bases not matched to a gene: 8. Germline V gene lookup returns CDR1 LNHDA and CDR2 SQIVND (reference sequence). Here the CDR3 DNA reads TGTGCCCCCGGGACAGTGAACAACACTGAAGCTTTCTTT. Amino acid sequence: CAPGTVNNTEAFF.

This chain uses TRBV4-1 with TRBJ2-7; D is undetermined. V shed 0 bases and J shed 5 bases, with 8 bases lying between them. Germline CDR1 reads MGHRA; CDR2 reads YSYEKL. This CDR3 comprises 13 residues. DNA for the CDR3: TGCGCCAGCAGCCAAGACCTGGGTGACGAGCAGTACTTC. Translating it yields CASSQDLGDEQYF.

This chain's CDR3 is CASSLSARGSTDTQYF. CDR3 DNA: TGCGCCAGCAGCTTATCCGCCAGGGGTAGCACAGATACGCAGTATTTT. V gene TRBV5-1 combines with J gene TRBJ2-3; D is possibly TRBD1 (6 bases). The ends were cut back, 2 bases at V and 0 bases at J, with 13 bases in the middle. The CDR3 sequence is 16 residues long. CDR1 is SGHRS, CDR2 YFSETQ, per germline.

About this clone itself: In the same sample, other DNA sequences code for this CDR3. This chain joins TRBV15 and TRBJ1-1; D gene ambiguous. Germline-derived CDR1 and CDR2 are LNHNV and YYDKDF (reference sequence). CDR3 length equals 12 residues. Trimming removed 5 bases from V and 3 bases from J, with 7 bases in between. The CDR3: CATSRADTEAFF. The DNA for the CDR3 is TGTGCCACCAGCCGGGCGGACACTGAAGCTTTCTTT.

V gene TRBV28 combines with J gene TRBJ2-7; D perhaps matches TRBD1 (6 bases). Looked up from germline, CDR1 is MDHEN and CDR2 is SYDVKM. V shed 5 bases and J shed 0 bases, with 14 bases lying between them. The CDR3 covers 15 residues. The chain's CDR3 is CASSPFNRASYEQYF. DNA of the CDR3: TGTGCCAGCAGTCCTTTCAACAGGGCCTCCTACGAGCAGTACTTC.

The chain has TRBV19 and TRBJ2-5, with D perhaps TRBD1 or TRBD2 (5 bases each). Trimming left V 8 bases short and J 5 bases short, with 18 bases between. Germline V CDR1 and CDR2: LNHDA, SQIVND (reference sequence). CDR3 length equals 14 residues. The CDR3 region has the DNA TGTGCCAGTGGCGAGGGACGGCGGAGGGAGACCCAGTACTTC. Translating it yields CASGEGRRRETQYF.

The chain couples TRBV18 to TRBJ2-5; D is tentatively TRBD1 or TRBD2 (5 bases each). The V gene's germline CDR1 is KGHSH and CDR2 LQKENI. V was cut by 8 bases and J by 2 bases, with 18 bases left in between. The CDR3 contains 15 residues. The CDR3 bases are TGTGCCAGCGCAAAACCCGGGACGAGACAAGAGACCCAGTACTTC. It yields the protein CASAKPGTRQETQYF.

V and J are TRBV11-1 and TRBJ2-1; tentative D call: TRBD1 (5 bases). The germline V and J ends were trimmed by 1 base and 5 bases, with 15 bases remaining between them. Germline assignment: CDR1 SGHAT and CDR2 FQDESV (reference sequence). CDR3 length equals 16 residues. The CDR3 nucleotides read TGTGCCAGCAGCTTAGAGAGAGTTCCAGGGAACAATGAGCAGTTCTTC. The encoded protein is CASSLERVPGNNEQFF.

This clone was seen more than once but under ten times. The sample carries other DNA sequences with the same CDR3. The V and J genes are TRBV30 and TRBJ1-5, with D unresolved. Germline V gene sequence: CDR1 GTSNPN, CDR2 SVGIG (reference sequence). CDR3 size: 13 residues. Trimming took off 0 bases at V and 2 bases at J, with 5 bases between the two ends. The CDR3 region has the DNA TGTGCCTGGAGTGTGTCGGGCAATCAGCCCCAGCATTTT. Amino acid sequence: CAWSVSGNQPQHF.